The 13 T cell receptor beta chains reported below all come from one sample, sequenced in a study of T cell responses to AZD1222 COVID-19 vaccine. Sequencing used immunoSEQ multiplex PCR; TCRdb keeps in-frame clones, though not all of them. The sample records about 190,000 clones, around 87% being singletons. The specimen comprised peripheral blood, sampled on day 0 of MenACWY control vaccination. These receptors all stem from an adult in good health.

The J gene is TRBJ1-4, the V gene TRBV5-4, with 7 bases lining up with TRBD1. The ends lost 5 bases at V and 3 bases at J; junction bases unmatched: 7. This CDR3 has 15 amino acids. Germline lookup yields CDR1 SGHNT and CDR2 YYREEE (reference sequence). The DNA of the CDR3 is TGTGCCAGCAGTTTAGGGGGCGGATCTAATGAAAAACTGTTTTTT. As protein: CASSLGGGSNEKLFF.

This clone was detected once. The J gene is TRBJ1-5, the V gene TRBV19; 9 bases are a match to TRBD1. Germline loops: CDR1 LNHDA, CDR2 SQIVND (reference sequence). Trimming cost V 6 bases and J 2 bases; bases outside gene matches: 11. CDR3 size: 17 residues. The CDR3 spells CASSWGTGPGGNQPQHF. CDR3 nucleotides: TGTGCCAGTAGCTGGGGGACAGGGCCAGGGGGCAATCAGCCCCAGCATTTT.

The chain combines TRBV11-2 with TRBJ2-1; perhaps TRBD1 as D (6 bases). This CDR3 has 18 residues. V lost 2 bases to trimming and J lost 5 bases, with 22 bases between them. Per germline, CDR1 SGHAT and CDR2 FQNNGV. CDR3 DNA sequence: TGTGCCAGCAGCTTATTTAGAGGGGGAACTAGACGCGACAATGAGCAGTTCTTC. Encoded protein: CASSLFRGGTRRDNEQFF. The full variable domain, rest sourced from reference TRBV11-2 and TRBJ2-1, is EAGVAQSPRYKIIEKRQSVAFWCNPISGHATLYWYQQILGQGPKLLIQFQNNGVVDDSQLPKDRFSAERLKGVDSTLKIQPAKLEDSAVYLCASSLFRGGTRRDNEQFFGPGTRLTVL.

The genes are TRBV5-1 and TRBJ1-1; TRBD1 is a possible D gene (6 bases). CDR3 length: 16 residues. Per germline, CDR1 SGHRS and CDR2 YFSETQ. Trimming left V 5 bases short and J 0 bases short, with 17 bases between. The CDR3 spells CASSPGAGIMNTEAFF. Written as DNA, the CDR3 is TGCGCCAGCAGTCCGGGGGCGGGGATCATGAACACTGAAGCTTTCTTT.

V usage is TRBV28 and J usage is TRBJ1-5; 8 bases are shared with TRBD1. CDR3 length: 16 amino acids. The germline V gene has CDR1 MDHEN and CDR2 SYDVKM. Unmatched junction bases numbered 14, after V lost 7 bases and J lost 6 bases. CDR3 protein: CASTAYRDRSAQPQHF. CDR3 DNA sequence: TGTGCCAGCACAGCGTACCGGGACAGGAGCGCTCAGCCCCAGCATTTT.

V is TRBV10-3 and J is TRBJ2-7, with TRBD1 identical over 8 bases. This CDR3 has 15 residues. V shed 8 bases, J shed 1 base, and the junction held 10 bases outside the gene matches. Germline V CDR1 and CDR2: ENHRY, SYGVKD. DNA for the CDR3: TGTGCCATCGGCGGCGTCGGACAGGGATCCTACGAGCAGTACTTC. This gives the protein CAIGGVGQGSYEQYF.

The J gene is TRBJ2-4, the V gene TRBV4-1, with D possibly being TRBD1 (5 bases). Germline CDR1 and CDR2: MGHRA and YSYEKL. The CDR3 sequence is 18 residues long. The V gene lost 0 bases and the J gene lost 0 bases, with 15 bases spanning the gap. The CDR3 here is CASSQDPPPTVAKNIQYF. DNA for the CDR3: TGCGCCAGCAGCCAAGACCCTCCCCCGACAGTAGCCAAAAACATTCAGTACTTC.

This chain uses TRBV9 with TRBJ2-1; D uncertain. The CDR3 has 15 amino acids. Germline CDR1 SGDLS, CDR2 YYNGEE. Trimming pared 0 bases from V and 3 bases from J, leaving 10 bases between. For the CDR3, the DNA is TGTGCCAGCAGCGTAGACGGACGCGACTACAATGAGCAGTTCTTC. It translates to CASSVDGRDYNEQFF.

This clone was seen more than once but under ten times. The V call is TRBV28, the J call TRBJ1-3; possible D gene TRBD1, 5 bases. Deletions cut 7 bases from V and 4 bases from J, with 11 bases between. Germline assignment: CDR1 MDHEN and CDR2 SYDVKM. CDR3 size: 13 residues. The DNA of the CDR3 is TGTGCCAGCAATAAGGGGTCCGGAAACACCATATATTTT. It codes for CASNKGSGNTIYF.

The chain joins TRBV5-1 to TRBJ2-1; 12 bases line up with TRBD1. In germline, CDR1 is SGHRS, CDR2 YFSETQ. With V trimmed by 4 bases and J by 7 bases, 6 bases remained unmatched. The CDR3 runs to 15 residues. Written as DNA, the CDR3 is TGCGCCAGCAGCCCCGGGACAGGGGGCTGGAATGAGCAGTTCTTC. Amino acids: CASSPGTGGWNEQFF.

The gene calls are TRBV3-1 (or the pseudogene TRBV3-2) and TRBJ2-1; no clear D gene. Per germline, CDR1 LGHDT and CDR2 YNNKEL (reference sequence). The V gene lost 2 bases and the J gene lost 5 bases, with 4 bases spanning the gap. This CDR3 has 12 amino acids. CDR3 sequence reads: CASSQTHNEQFF. The CDR3, as DNA: TGTGCCAGCAGCCAAACCCACAATGAGCAGTTCTTC.

The rearrangement links TRBV11-1 to TRBJ2-3; a possible D gene is TRBD1 (7 bases). The germline gives CDR1 SGHAT, CDR2 FQDESV (reference sequence). This CDR3 comprises 14 residues. V was clipped by 4 bases and J by 6 bases, with 14 bases between them. CDR3 nucleotides: TGTGCCAGCAGCTCACAGGGGAGGTCGGATACGCAGTATTTT. Translating it yields CASSSQGRSDTQYF.

The chain couples TRBV13 to TRBJ1-4; possible D gene TRBD1, 5 bases. The V end lost 0 bases, the J end lost 11 bases, and 16 bases lay between the germline ends. This CDR3 is built from 15 residues. CDR1 is PRHDT and CDR2 is FYEKMQ in the germline V gene (reference sequence). CDR3 coding DNA: TGTGCCAGCAGCTTAGGGCGTGGGGCCGGCGGTAAACTGTTTTTT. Its protein product is CASSLGRGAGGKLFF.